The rows below give T cell receptor beta chains drawn from one sample of a study of technical replicates of blood from a handful of donors. TCRdb keeps only in-frame clones here, not all; method: immunoSEQ multiplex PCR. The data hold fewer than 90,000 clones, with roughly 94% observed a single time. Material for sequencing was T cells isolated from PBMCs. These receptors were taken from a human donor in good health. The CDR3 runs from the conserved cysteine through the conserved F or W.

CDR3aa | j_gene | v_gene
CAMMVGGIEQYF | TRBJ2-7 | TRBV14
CASRVGGSGANVLTF | TRBJ2-6 | TRBV5-1
CASSTLLAGTDTQYF | TRBJ2-3 | TRBV19
CASSLASGYTDTQYF | TRBJ2-3 | TRBV5-4
CASSLDAGPYEQYF | TRBJ2-7 | TRBV11-2
CASSLAAVDTQYF | TRBJ2-3 | TRBV5-4
CSVAKEGAFYGYTF | TRBJ1-2 | TRBV29-1
CASSLGGFGYEQYF | TRBJ2-7 | TRBV7-3
CASSPTAGLALTDTQYF | TRBJ2-3 | TRBV5-6
CASSRQGRYEQYF | TRBJ2-7 | TRBV19
CSARESYEQYF | TRBJ2-7 | TRBV20-1
CASSVRENYGYTF | TRBJ1-2 | TRBV9
CASSPYGAADTQYF | TRBJ2-3 | TRBV7-3
CASSLGTSSPNEQFF | TRBJ2-1 | TRBV7-3
CASSLKGRTDYGYTF | TRBJ1-2 | TRBV28
CASSQEEGHLGDEQFF | TRBJ2-1 | TRBV4-3
CASSVGRLSYEQYF | TRBJ2-7 | TRBV9
CASSVRTGVGELFF | TRBJ2-2 | TRBV9
CASSIVGQGEQYF | TRBJ2-7 | TRBV19
CASSLILAGGPKETQYF | TRBJ2-5 | TRBV28
CASSEAVGLAIDIQYF | TRBJ2-4 | TRBV6-1
CASSQDRFGNEQFF | TRBJ2-1 | TRBV4-3
CASSQSFQEVSGNTIYF | TRBJ1-3 | TRBV4-2
CASSPGVVAKNIQYF | TRBJ2-4 | TRBV7-2
CASSVATGKGTSNQPQHF | TRBJ1-5 | TRBV9
CASSYSTGVSTEAFF | TRBJ1-1 | TRBV6-5
CASSFLGLAGTREQYF | TRBJ2-7 | TRBV5-6
CASSSTSGRNYEQYF | TRBJ2-7 | TRBV7-2
CASSSGRGSSYEQYF | TRBJ2-7 | TRBV7-9
CASSSYNEQFF | TRBJ2-1 | TRBV19
CASKLTVAGGPRETQYF | TRBJ2-5 | TRBV5-1
CASSERDSSYNEQFF | TRBJ2-1 | TRBV5-6
CASSEWTGKDYGYTF | TRBJ1-2 | TRBV6-1
CASSQEISGRYNEQFF | TRBJ2-1 | TRBV4-3
CASSYSNYGYTF | TRBJ1-2 | TRBV6-5
CASSEWGGNEQYF | TRBJ2-7 | TRBV6-1
CSVEKQGNTEAFF | TRBJ1-1 | TRBV29-1
CASSLRGRGVNTEAFF | TRBJ1-1 | TRBV7-3
CASSLLGVASYEQYF | TRBJ2-7 | TRBV28
CASTPPLAGRGVTQYF | TRBJ2-3 | TRBV5-4
CAISESRSEAFF | TRBJ1-1 | TRBV10-3
CASTPLQTSGSETQYF | TRBJ2-5 | TRBV5-1
CASSSPAWREVFNEQFF | TRBJ2-1 | TRBV5-6
CASSIGGASGRDNEQFF | TRBJ2-1 | TRBV5-1
CASSVTGLAFF | TRBJ1-1 | TRBV7-2
CASSGQGAINYGYTF | TRBJ1-2 | TRBV18